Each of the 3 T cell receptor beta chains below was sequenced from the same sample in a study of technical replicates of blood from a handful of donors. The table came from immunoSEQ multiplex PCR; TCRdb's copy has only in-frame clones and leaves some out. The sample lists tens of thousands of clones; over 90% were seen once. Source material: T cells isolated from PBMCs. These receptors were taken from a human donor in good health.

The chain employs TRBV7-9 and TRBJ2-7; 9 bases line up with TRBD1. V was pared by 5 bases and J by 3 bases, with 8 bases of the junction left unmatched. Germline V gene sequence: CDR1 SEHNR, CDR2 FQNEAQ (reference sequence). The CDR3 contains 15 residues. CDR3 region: CASSMTGGIYYEQYF. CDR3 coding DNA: TGTGCCAGCAGCATGACAGGGGGGATATACTACGAGCAGTACTTC.

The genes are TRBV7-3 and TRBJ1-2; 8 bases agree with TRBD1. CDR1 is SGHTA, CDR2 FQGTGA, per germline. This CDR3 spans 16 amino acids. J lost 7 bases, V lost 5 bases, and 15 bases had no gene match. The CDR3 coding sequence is TGTGCCAGCAGCCCTAGCGGGACAGGATCTTTAGGTGGCTACACCTTC. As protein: CASSPSGTGSLGGYTF.

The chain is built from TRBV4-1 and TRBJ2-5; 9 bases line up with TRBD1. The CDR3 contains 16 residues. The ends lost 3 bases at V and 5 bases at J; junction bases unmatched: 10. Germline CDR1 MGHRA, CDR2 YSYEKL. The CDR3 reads CASSQAETGGLETQYF. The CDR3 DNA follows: TGCGCCAGCAGCCAGGCCGAAACAGGGGGCCTCGAGACCCAGTACTTC.